A single sample is the source of the 25 T cell receptor beta chains below, sequenced in a study of blood T cell repertoires in COVID-19 (TCRdb year 2020). To prepare the library, the immunoSEQ multiplex PCR assay was applied. Drawn from immuneACCESS, this table holds only the in-frame rearrangements with V and J called that TCRdb kept. Clones are partly lost; checked studies trace under half to an unresolved V gene and leave the rest unexplained. This sample has 250,000 to 350,000 clones in its table, and roughly 89% of those were observed once. The ten largest clones capture around 4.3% of the sample. The source material was PBMCs or T cells enriched from blood (not recorded which). The source of these receptors is a woman under 30 with acute COVID-19.

The chain couples TRBV5-1 to TRBJ1-2, with unresolved D. Germline loops: CDR1 SGHRS, CDR2 YFSETQ. Trimming removed 4 bases at V and 0 bases at J, with 10 bases between. This CDR3 is 14 amino acids long. Here the CDR3 DNA reads TGCGCCAGCAGCCTACAGCCGACTAACTATGGCTACACCTTC. Translated, it gives CASSLQPTNYGYTF.

This rearrangement joins TRBV6-4 to TRBJ2-1; TRBD1 is a possible D gene (6 bases). Germline V CDR1 and CDR2: MRHNA, SNTAGT. Trimming left V 0 bases short and J 8 bases short, with 17 bases between. This CDR3 has 16 residues. CDR3 residues: CASSDSMRTVFHEQFF. The DNA for the CDR3 is TGTGCCAGCAGTGACTCAATGAGGACAGTATTTCATGAGCAGTTCTTC.

The chain uses TRBV19 and TRBJ2-1; 10 nucleotides match TRBD2. The ends lost 7 bases at V and 8 bases at J; junction bases unmatched: 14. Germline V gene data show CDR1 as LNHDA and CDR2 as SQIVND (reference sequence). The CDR3 covers 16 residues. The CDR3 spells CASKTRASGSLYEQFF. In DNA, the CDR3 is TGTGCCAGTAAAACCCGGGCTAGCGGGAGTCTCTATGAGCAGTTCTTC.

The chain employs TRBV12-3 or TRBV12-4 and TRBJ2-3, with D perhaps TRBD2 (5 bases). V was shortened by 5 bases and J by 9 bases, with 12 bases between the two germline ends. There are 12 residues in the CDR3. CDR3 DNA: TGTGCCAGCAGTGCCGTAGAGCGGACGCAGTATTTT. Its translation: CASSAVERTQYF.

The chain recombines TRBV6-1 with TRBJ1-5, with TRBD1 identical over 8 bases. Per the germline V gene, CDR1 is MNHNS and CDR2 is SASEGT. V trimming: 2 bases; J trimming: 7 bases; junction bases outside the gene matches: 7. CDR3 size: 15 residues. The CDR3 bases are TGTGCCAGCAGTGAACGGGGGCAGGGGGCGCAGCCCCAGCATTTT. Its translation: CASSERGQGAQPQHF.

The V gene is TRBV7-8, the J gene TRBJ1-2; no clear D gene. CDR3 length: 15 amino acids. V lost 5 bases, J lost 4 bases, and 17 bases lay in between. Germline CDR1 SGHVS, CDR2 FQNEAQ. This CDR3 reads CASSPMRGFFYGYTF. CDR3 DNA: TGTGCCAGCAGCCCTATGCGCGGCTTTTTCTATGGCTACACCTTC. The full variable domain, completed using reference TRBV7-8 and TRBJ1-2, is GAGVSQSPRYKVAKRGQDVALRCDPISGHVSLFWYQQALGQGPEFLTYFQNEAQLDKSGLPSDRFFAERPEGSVSTLKIQRTQQEDSAVYLCASSPMRGFFYGYTFGSGTRLTVV.

This chain uses TRBV7-9 with TRBJ1-2; possibly TRBD1 for D (6 bases). The CDR3 is 14 amino acids. Between the trimmed V and J ends, which lost 5 bases and 2 bases, there was a span of 12 bases. Germline V gene data show CDR1 as SEHNR and CDR2 as FQNEAQ (reference sequence). DNA for the CDR3: TGTGCCAGCAGCCTTGGGGGGGCCAACTATGGCTACACCTTC. It translates to CASSLGGANYGYTF.

This clone was found once. The V call is TRBV28, the J call TRBJ2-3; no reliable D call. This CDR3 comprises 12 residues. Trimming removed 3 bases from V and 5 bases from J, with 6 bases in between. Germline loops: CDR1 MDHEN, CDR2 SYDVKM. CDR3 in amino acids: CASSFTRDTQYF. DNA for the CDR3: TGTGCCAGCAGTTTTACCAGAGATACGCAGTATTTT.

The CDR3 loop is CASSLEGGGSYEQYF. The CDR3 DNA sequence: TGTGCCAGCAGTTTGGAGGGAGGGGGCTCCTACGAGCAGTACTTC. This chain joins TRBV11-2 and TRBJ2-7; perhaps TRBD2 as D (7 bases). This CDR3 is built from 15 residues. CDR1 is SGHAT and CDR2 is FQNNGV in the germline V gene. Trimming took 6 bases from V and 0 from J, leaving 15 bases between them.

The count of this clone is one. The chain joins TRBV11-2 to TRBJ2-3; TRBD2 aligns across 8 bases. With 8 bases clipped from V and 8 bases from J, the junction kept 15 bases outside the gene matches. The CDR3 totals 15 residues. Germline V gives CDR1 SGHAT, CDR2 FQNNGV. CDR3 nucleotide sequence: TGTGCCAGCCGATCCGGGACTAGGGGAAAGGGTACGCAGTATTTT. Translating it yields CASRSGTRGKGTQYF.

This chain connects TRBV11-3 to TRBJ2-2; 11 bases align to TRBD1. Trimming cost V 5 bases and J 3 bases; bases outside gene matches: 11. Germline V CDR1 and CDR2: SGHNT, YENEEA. This CDR3 spans 18 amino acids. The CDR3 spells CASSLRGWGQGDTGELFF. The DNA of the CDR3 is TGTGCCAGCAGCCTTCGGGGGTGGGGACAGGGGGACACCGGGGAGCTGTTTTTT.

V usage is TRBV30 and J usage is TRBJ2-1; D remains unclear. The V end was cut by 8 bases, the J end by 7 bases, with 15 bases between. The CDR3 consists of 12 residues. Germline V gene lookup returns CDR1 GTSNPN and CDR2 SVGIG (reference sequence). CDR3: CAHSGGINEQFF. CDR3 nucleotide sequence: TGTGCCCATTCCGGCGGAATAAATGAGCAGTTCTTC. The variable domain in full, completed from reference TRBV30 and TRBJ2-1, reads SQTIHQWPATLVQPVGSPLSLECTVEGTSNPNLYWYRQAAGRGLQLLFYSVGIGQISSEVPQNLSASRPQDRQFILSSKKLLLSDSGFYLCAHSGGINEQFFGPGTRLTVL.

J is TRBJ2-3 and V is TRBV19, with TRBD1 identical over 10 bases. The CDR3 spans 16 residues. Trimming removed 4 bases from V and 2 bases from J; junction bases left unmatched: 6. Looked up from germline, CDR1 is LNHDA and CDR2 is SQIVND (reference sequence). CDR3 in amino acids: CASSTRDRGYTDTQYF. The CDR3 DNA reads as TGTGCCAGTAGTACCAGGGACAGGGGATACACAGATACGCAGTATTTT.

The chain employs TRBV28 and TRBJ1-1, with 8 bases that match TRBD1. The germline V gene encodes CDR1 MDHEN and CDR2 SYDVKM. V lost 5 bases and J lost 0; bases outside the gene matches: 8. CDR3 size: 16 residues. The CDR3 region is CASSPRGRAMNTEAFF. Written as DNA, the CDR3 is TGTGCCAGCAGTCCCAGGGGGCGAGCGATGAACACTGAAGCTTTCTTT.

This sequence joins TRBV28 and TRBJ1-1; D ambiguous. The CDR3 is 11 residues long. V was trimmed by 6 bases and J by 7 bases, leaving 9 bases between them. Per germline, CDR1 MDHEN and CDR2 SYDVKM. CDR3 in DNA: TGTGCCAGCAGAGACGGGGATGAAGCTTTCTTT. Translating gives CASRDGDEAFF.

The rearrangement uses TRBV18 and TRBJ2-2; TRBD1 is a possible D gene (5 bases). CDR3 length: 17 amino acids. The V gene's germline CDR1 is KGHSH and CDR2 LQKENI. With 1 base removed from V and 0 bases from J, the gap between germline ends came to 12 bases. In DNA, the CDR3 is TGTGCCAGCTCACCACAGGGGATGAGTTCGAACACCGGGGAGCTGTTTTTT. It translates to CASSPQGMSSNTGELFF.

J is TRBJ1-1 and V is TRBV5-1; TRBD1 agrees at 8 bases. This CDR3 comprises 15 residues. The V gene's germline CDR1 is SGHRS and CDR2 YFSETQ. The V gene end was trimmed by 6 bases and the J gene end by 1 base; junction bases not matched to a gene: 8. The CDR3 DNA sequence: TGCGCCAGCACCCGGGACAGGATACAGAACACTGAAGCTTTCTTT. It is translated as CASTRDRIQNTEAFF.

The chain has TRBV2 and TRBJ1-1; D ambiguous. With 4 bases removed from V and 1 base from J, the gap between germline ends came to 7 bases. Germline V CDR1 and CDR2: SNHLY, FYNNEI. The CDR3 is 13 amino acids. This CDR3 is CASSVTENTEAFF. As DNA, the CDR3 is TGTGCCAGCAGTGTAACAGAGAACACTGAAGCTTTCTTT.

The chain carries TRBV9 and TRBJ2-2; 10 positions agree with TRBD1. This CDR3 is built from 15 residues. Trimming removed 3 bases from V and 7 bases from J; junction bases left unmatched: 6. The germline V gene encodes CDR1 SGDLS and CDR2 YYNGEE. CDR3 bases: TGTGCCAGCAGCGCCAGACAGGGGGCAGGCGGGGAGCTGTTTTTT. This codes for CASSARQGAGGELFF.

The J gene is TRBJ1-1, the V gene TRBV28, with D uncertain. This CDR3 is built from 12 residues. The V end was cut by 8 bases, the J end by 5 bases, with 12 bases between. Germline loops: CDR1 MDHEN, CDR2 SYDVKM. The CDR3 DNA follows: TGTGCCAGCCGGGTGTTCGGGACTGAAGCTTTCTTT. Protein product: CASRVFGTEAFF.

In its sample, this clone was seen a few times. This rearrangement joins TRBV28 to TRBJ1-2; tentatively, D is TRBD1 (5 bases). CDR1 MDHEN and CDR2 SYDVKM come from the germline V gene. V was trimmed by 6 bases and J by 8 bases, leaving 10 bases between them. The CDR3 runs 11 residues. As DNA, the CDR3 is TGTGCCAGCAGACTTGGGGCCGGCTACACCTTC. Protein sequence: CASRLGAGYTF.

This clone appeared once. The chain links TRBV19 to TRBJ1-5; D perhaps matches TRBD1 (5 bases). V lost 3 bases and J 4 bases, leaving 10 bases between the germline ends. CDR1 is LNHDA, CDR2 SQIVND, per germline (reference sequence). The CDR3 covers 14 residues. CDR3 in DNA: TGTGCCAGTAGTATCGCAGGGCCGAATCAGCCCCAGCATTTT. Protein: CASSIAGPNQPQHF.

This clone appeared once. The rearrangement joins TRBV2 to TRBJ2-7; 12 positions agree with TRBD1. Germline V gene lookup returns CDR1 SNHLY and CDR2 FYNNEI. The CDR3 is 17 amino acids. The CDR3 is CTQSFGTGGKWGYEQYF. The CDR3 nucleotides are TGTACCCAATCATTCGGGACAGGGGGCAAGTGGGGGTACGAGCAGTACTTC.

The genes are TRBV5-1 and TRBJ2-7, with 10 bases that match TRBD1. Losses at the gene ends were 4 bases for V and 3 bases for J; bases not matched to a gene: 4. The CDR3 length is 14 residues. Germline loops: CDR1 SGHRS, CDR2 YFSETQ. Here the CDR3 reads CASSTRTGGYEQYF. The CDR3 coding sequence is TGCGCCAGCAGCACACGGACAGGGGGCTACGAGCAGTACTTC.

The chain joins TRBV12-3 or TRBV12-4 to TRBJ1-5, with a possible D match to TRBD1 (5 bases). This CDR3 has 13 amino acids. Trimming removed 8 bases at V and 3 bases at J, with 11 bases between. The DNA for the CDR3 is TGTGCCAGCCTCGGGGGGATCAATCAGCCCCAGCATTTT. It codes for CASLGGINQPQHF.